This entry lists 29 T cell receptor beta chains sequenced from one sample in a study of blood T cell repertoires in COVID-19. The repertoire was sequenced with immunoSEQ multiplex PCR; TCRdb's copy has only in-frame clones and lacks some. This sample has under 300,000 clones, with 80% to 90% found just once. The specimen was peripheral blood. The receptors shown here come from a woman between 70 and 85 years old with COVID-19, enrolled during active disease.

This clone came up once. V gene TRBV10-3 combines with J gene TRBJ2-1; 8 bases fit TRBD2. CDR3 size: 15 residues. Per the germline V gene, CDR1 is ENHRY and CDR2 is SYGVKD. V lost 7 bases, J lost 10 bases, and 15 bases stayed unmatched. The CDR3 region has the DNA TGTGCCATCACCCCGGGACTAGGGACCCTGGTGGAGCAGTTCTTC. Its protein product is CAITPGLGTLVEQFF.

This rearrangement joins TRBV25-1 to TRBJ1-2; 8 nucleotides align to TRBD1. Germline V lookup: CDR1 MGHDK, CDR2 SYGVNS. After removal of 4 bases from V and 4 bases from J, the junction contained 14 bases not matched to a gene. This CDR3 has 17 amino acids. The DNA of the CDR3 is TGTGCCAGCAGTGGATCCCCCGGACAGGGAACATTCTATGGCTACACCTTC. The encoded protein is CASSGSPGQGTFYGYTF.

This chain links TRBV12-3 or TRBV12-4 with TRBJ2-7; D remains ambiguous. The CDR3 is 13 amino acids. The V and J ends lost 2 bases and 6 bases respectively, with 11 bases between them. The CDR3 sequence: CASSLNSFSEQYF. CDR3 sequence (DNA): TGTGCCAGCAGTTTAAACAGCTTCAGCGAGCAGTACTTC.

The chain employs TRBV7-9 and TRBJ1-1; perhaps TRBD1 as D (5 bases). Trimming removed 5 bases from V and 1 base from J, with 14 bases in between. Germline values: CDR1 SEHNR, CDR2 FQNEAQ (reference sequence). This CDR3 is built from 15 residues. This chain's CDR3 is CASSRLVTGNTEAFF. CDR3 nucleotide sequence: TGTGCCAGCAGCCGCCTAGTTACAGGGAACACTGAAGCTTTCTTT.

The chain joins TRBV6-2 or TRBV6-3 to TRBJ1-1; D gene uncertain. V dropped 6 bases and J dropped 3 bases, with 11 bases sitting between them. Germline V gives CDR1 MNHEY, CDR2 SVGEGT. This CDR3 is 13 amino acids long. The CDR3 DNA sequence: TGTGCCAGCAGCTCCGGGTCTTACACTGAAGCTTTCTTT. Translation: CASSSGSYTEAFF.

The chain employs TRBV21-1 and TRBJ1-2; the table's D call of TRBD1 was not tested on the DNA. TRBV21-1 is described as a pseudogene. This CDR3 spans 20 amino acids. The CDR3 here is CASSGVHLRTGGSSNYGYTF. The CDR3 DNA reads TGTGCCAGCAGCGGTGTCCATTTACGGACAGGGGGTTCATCGAACTATGGCTACACCTTC.

This chain connects TRBV27 to TRBJ2-7, with TRBD2 matching 9 bases. The ends lost 3 bases at V and 3 bases at J; junction bases unmatched: 6. CDR1 and CDR2 (germline): MNHEY, SMNVEV (reference sequence). The CDR3 has 15 amino acids. CDR3 bases: TGTGCCAGCAGTTTCGGCGGGGGGGCCGGCTACGAGCAGTACTTC. Amino acid sequence: CASSFGGGAGYEQYF.

The chain employs TRBV6-5 and TRBJ1-2; 8 bases align to TRBD1. The CDR3 is 14 residues long. Trimming at V came to 5 bases and at J to 5 bases, leaving 7 bases not matched to a gene. CDR1 and CDR2 from the germline V gene are MNHEY and SVGAGI. The CDR3 DNA reads as TGTGCCAGCAGTCGGGACAGGACAACGTATGGCTACACCTTC. Its protein product is CASSRDRTTYGYTF.

The table lists this clone with a count of one. The rearrangement joins TRBV30 to TRBJ2-7; 8 bases line up with TRBD2. The CDR3 runs to 12 residues. In germline, CDR1 is GTSNPN, CDR2 SVGIG (reference sequence). J gave up 6 bases and V 7 bases, and 8 bases lay outside the gene matches. Here the CDR3 DNA reads TGTGCCTTCGAAGGGGCGGGGGGCGAGCAGTACTTC. It encodes CAFEGAGGEQYF. Combining the CDR3 with reference TRBV30 and TRBJ2-7 gives the whole variable domain SQTIHQWPATLVQPVGSPLSLECTVEGTSNPNLYWYRQAAGRGLQLLFYSVGIGQISSEVPQNLSASRPQDRQFILSSKKLLLSDSGFYLCAFEGAGGEQYFGPGTRLTVT.

This chain connects TRBV18 to TRBJ2-2, with D unclear. The germline V and J ends were trimmed by 5 bases and 4 bases, with 14 bases remaining between them. Germline CDR1 is KGHSH and CDR2 is LQKENI. CDR3 size: 15 residues. CDR3 sequence reads: CASSDFSGSTGELFF. The DNA for the CDR3 is TGTGCCAGCTCAGACTTTTCTGGGTCCACCGGGGAGCTGTTTTTT.

The chain combines TRBV5-4 with TRBJ1-2, with 8 bases fitting TRBD1. Germline assignment: CDR1 SGHNT and CDR2 YYREEE (reference sequence). The V and J ends lost 4 bases and 3 bases, in that order; junction bases with no gene match: 8. The CDR3 consists of 15 residues. The CDR3 bases are TGTGCCAGCAGCCCGCCGCCACAGGGGGACTATGGCTACACCTTC. Translated: CASSPPPQGDYGYTF.

The genes are TRBV2 and TRBJ1-1, with a weak D call TRBD1 (6 bases). Germline lookup yields CDR1 SNHLY and CDR2 FYNNEI. CDR3 size: 15 residues. The germline V and J ends were trimmed by 6 bases and 3 bases, with 17 bases remaining between them. The CDR3 sequence is CASSPQGNVHTEAFF. In DNA form, the CDR3 reads TGTGCCAGCAGCCCCCAGGGGAACGTGCACACTGAAGCTTTCTTT.

The chain joins TRBV29-1 to TRBJ2-2, with D maybe TRBD2 (5 bases). V was cut by 3 bases and J by 7 bases, with 9 bases left in between. The CDR3 covers 12 residues. CDR1 is SQVTM, CDR2 ANQGSEA, per germline. CDR3 coding DNA: TGCAGCGTTGAGGCGGGTTACGGGGAGCTGTTTTTT. Its translation is CSVEAGYGELFF.

The J gene is TRBJ1-3, the V gene TRBV7-2; D is unclear. The CDR3 has 19 residues. Germline V CDR1 and CDR2: SGHTA, FQGNSA. The germline V and J ends were trimmed by 1 base and 0 bases, with 19 bases remaining between them. CDR3 nucleotide sequence: TGTGCCAGCAGCTTAGGGGCAGGTTACAATCCCTTCTCTGGAAACACCATATATTTT. Amino acid sequence: CASSLGAGYNPFSGNTIYF.

The chain is built from TRBV2 and TRBJ2-7; 8 positions match TRBD2. CDR3 size: 16 residues. CDR1 and CDR2 from the germline V gene are SNHLY and FYNNEI. The ends lost 0 bases at V and 4 bases at J; junction bases unmatched: 8. In nucleotides, the CDR3 is TGTGCCAGCAGTGAAGCCCAGCTTAGCGGGGCTTACGAGCAGTACTTC. This encodes CASSEAQLSGAYEQYF.

Worth noting for this clone: At the DNA level, this CDR3 is encoded by other sequences in the same sample as well. The genes are TRBV19 and TRBJ1-3; D remains unclear. The V end lost 6 bases, the J end lost 0 bases, and 9 bases lay between the germline ends. The V gene's germline CDR1 is LNHDA and CDR2 SQIVND (reference sequence). The CDR3 loop spans 14 amino acids. CDR3 loop: CASSLMSSGNTIYF. CDR3 DNA: TGTGCCAGTAGCCTCATGAGCTCTGGAAACACCATATATTTT.

This sequence joins TRBV14 and TRBJ1-1; perhaps TRBD1 as D (6 bases). CDR3 length equals 15 residues. V lost 3 bases and J 0 bases, leaving 11 bases between the germline ends. Germline V gives CDR1 SGHDN, CDR2 FVKESK. In DNA, the CDR3 is TGTGCCAGCAGCCACGCCGGGACACTGAACACTGAAGCTTTCTTT. It encodes CASSHAGTLNTEAFF.

V is TRBV4-3 and J is TRBJ2-5, with 9 bases lining up with TRBD2. CDR1 is LGHNA, CDR2 YSLEER, per germline. With V trimmed by 0 bases and J by 2 bases, 4 bases remained unmatched. The CDR3 totals 16 residues. This CDR3 reads CASSQETAGGQETQYF. The DNA of the CDR3 is TGCGCCAGCAGCCAAGAAACAGCGGGGGGTCAAGAGACCCAGTACTTC.

This clone was seen only once. The chain employs TRBV5-1 and TRBJ1-2; 10 nucleotides match TRBD1. After removal of 3 bases from V and 2 bases from J, the junction contained 1 base not matched to a gene. Germline CDR1 is SGHRS and CDR2 is YFSETQ. The CDR3 is made up of 14 amino acids. The CDR3 sequence: CASSSGQGNYGYTF. In nucleotides, the CDR3 is TGCGCCAGCAGCTCGGGACAGGGGAACTATGGCTACACCTTC.

The chain recombines TRBV30 with TRBJ2-7, with 7 bases that match TRBD1. The germline gives CDR1 GTSNPN, CDR2 SVGIG (reference sequence). The CDR3 spans 17 residues. V gave up 5 bases and J gave up 4 bases; unmatched junction bases: 20. CDR3 bases: TGTGCCTGGGCCCCTTACAGGACAGGACGCCTAAGGTACGAGCAGTACTTC. This sequence encodes CAWAPYRTGRLRYEQYF.

The chain recombines TRBV7-2 with TRBJ1-1; D perhaps matches TRBD1 (5 bases). V was shortened by 5 bases and J by 4 bases, with 17 bases between the two germline ends. Germline lookup yields CDR1 SGHTA and CDR2 FQGNSA. The CDR3 sequence is 15 residues long. The CDR3 nucleotides are TGTGCCAGCAGCCCAGCTACGTGGGGGGGCACTGAAGCTTTCTTT. Translated, it gives CASSPATWGGTEAFF.

The chain links TRBV2 to TRBJ1-6; D unresolved. Trimming stripped 4 bases from V and 9 bases from J, with 10 bases between. The germline V gene has CDR1 SNHLY and CDR2 FYNNEI. The CDR3 length is 13 residues. CDR3 protein: CASSARLSSPLHF. The CDR3 coding sequence is TGTGCCAGCAGTGCCAGGCTTTCTTCACCCCTCCACTTT. The whole variable domain, remainder taken from reference TRBV2 and TRBJ1-6, is EPEVTQTPSHQVTQMGQEVILRCVPISNHLYFYWYRQILGQKVEFLVSFYNNEISEKSEIFDDQFSVERPDGSNFTLKIRSTKLEDSAMYFCASSARLSSPLHFGNGTRLTVT.

The V and J genes are TRBV7-9 and TRBJ1-2; a possible D gene is TRBD1 (5 bases). Trimming shortened V by 1 base and J by 2 bases, and 11 bases separated the two germline ends. In germline, CDR1 is SEHNR, CDR2 FQNEAQ (reference sequence). This CDR3 has 15 amino acids. CDR3: CASSLVDTENYGYTF. DNA for the CDR3: TGTGCCAGCAGCTTAGTGGACACCGAAAACTATGGCTACACCTTC. The variable domain in full, with the rest retrieved from reference TRBV7-9 and TRBJ1-2, is DTGVSQNPRHKITKRGQNVTFRCDPISEHNRLYWYRQTLGQGPEFLTYFQNEAQLEKSRLLSDRFSAERPKGSFSTLEIQRTEQGDSAMYLCASSLVDTENYGYTFGSGTRLTVV.

The CDR3 loop reads CASSPTTDTQYF. As DNA, the CDR3 is TGTGCCAGCAGTCCAACTACAGATACGCAGTATTTT. The chain combines TRBV12-3 or TRBV12-4 with TRBJ2-3; D is uncertain. V shed 5 bases and J shed 3 bases, with 6 bases lying between them. The CDR3 covers 12 residues.

The chain joins TRBV18 to TRBJ1-5, with a weak D call TRBD1 (5 bases). V was pared by 2 bases and J by 4 bases, with 15 bases between. The CDR3 totals 16 residues. The germline CDR1 and CDR2 sequences are KGHSH and LQKENI. The CDR3 bases are TGTGCCAGCTCACCAGTTAACAGGCTAAGTAATCAGCCCCAGCATTTT. This sequence encodes CASSPVNRLSNQPQHF.

This CDR3 reads CASSPNLYEQYF. Here the CDR3 DNA reads TGTGCCAGCAGTCCAAACCTATACGAGCAGTACTTC. V is TRBV27 and J is TRBJ2-7; D not resolved. The CDR3 totals 12 residues. V lost 5 bases, J lost 4 bases, and 9 bases lay in between. The germline gives CDR1 MNHEY, CDR2 SMNVEV (reference sequence).

Comments on this clone: Compared with germline, one end of the junction differs, possibly owing to a read error. CDR3 nucleotide sequence: TGTGTCAGCAGTAGGGACATCTATGGCTACACCTTC. Translated, it gives CVSSRDIYGYTF. This chain connects TRBV28 to TRBJ1-2, with TRBD1 as a possible D gene (6 bases). There are 12 residues in the CDR3. CDR1 MDHEN and CDR2 SYDVKM come from the germline V gene.

This chain uses TRBV2 with TRBJ2-3, with 7 bases aligning to TRBD2. J gave up 4 bases and V 7 bases, and 8 bases lay outside the gene matches. Looked up from germline, CDR1 is SNHLY and CDR2 is FYNNEI. This CDR3 has 14 residues. CDR3 nucleotide sequence: TGTGCCAGCACCCGTAGCGGGTCGTCAGATACGCAGTATTTT. Protein: CASTRSGSSDTQYF.

The rearrangement links TRBV10-3 to TRBJ1-2, with unresolved D. The CDR3 totals 13 residues. V shed 4 bases and J shed 4 bases, with 10 bases lying between them. Germline V CDR1 and CDR2: ENHRY, SYGVKD. The CDR3 bases are TGTGCCATCAGTGGAGATTCTCTCTATGGCTACACCTTC. Translation: CAISGDSLYGYTF.